What follows are 8 T cell receptor beta chains derived from one specimen sequenced in a study of blood T cell repertoires in COVID-19. The protocol was immunoSEQ multiplex PCR, while the TCRdb copy is restricted to in-frame clones and leaves out a portion. Of approximately 120,000 clones in the sample, around 80% are singletons; the top ten hold roughly 7.9%. Sequencing was performed on peripheral blood. The source of these receptors is a woman of 80 years or more with active or convalescent COVID-19.

The chain joins TRBV7-2 to TRBJ2-7, with 7 bases lining up with TRBD1. Germline lookup yields CDR1 SGHTA and CDR2 FQGNSA. The CDR3 spans 14 residues. J was trimmed by 5 bases and V by 0 bases; bases with no gene match: 4. The DNA of the CDR3 is TGTGCCAGCAGCTTAGCTACGACAGGGAACGAGCAGTACTTC. Translating it yields CASSLATTGNEQYF.

The chain uses TRBV11-3 and TRBJ2-1; D uncertain. The CDR3 contains 15 residues. Germline CDR1 and CDR2: SGHNT and YENEEA. V lost 5 bases, J lost 0 bases, and 11 bases lay in between. CDR3 DNA sequence: TGTGCCAGCAGCCTGAGAATGAGCTCCTACAATGAGCAGTTCTTC. Translation gives CASSLRMSSYNEQFF.

The chain combines TRBV5-1 with TRBJ2-2, with TRBD1 matching 8 bases. CDR3 length: 14 amino acids. Germline V lookup: CDR1 SGHRS, CDR2 YFSETQ. J gave up 6 bases and V 0 bases, and 1 base lay outside the gene matches. The CDR3 here is CASSLAGGAGELFF. CDR3 nucleotides: TGCGCCAGCAGCTTGGCAGGGGGCGCCGGGGAGCTGTTTTTT. Variable domain in full (rest from reference TRBV5-1 and TRBJ2-2): KAGVTQTPRYLIKTRGQQVTLSCSPISGHRSVSWYQQTPGQGLQFLFEYFSETQRNKGNFPGRFSGRQFSNSRSEMNVSTLELGDSALYLCASSLAGGAGELFFGEGSRLTVL.

This chain links TRBV10-1 with TRBJ2-1, with D possibly TRBD1 on 5 matching bases. The CDR3 contains 17 residues. Deletions cut 2 bases from V and 0 bases from J, with 14 bases between. Germline loops: CDR1 WNHNN, CDR2 SYGVQD (reference sequence). CDR3 sequence reads: CASSEAFRVSSYNEQFF. In nucleotides, the CDR3 is TGCGCCAGCAGTGAGGCCTTCAGGGTAAGCTCCTACAATGAGCAGTTCTTC.

V gene TRBV5-1 combines with J gene TRBJ1-1, with D perhaps matching TRBD1 (5 bases). Between the trimmed V and J ends, which lost 4 bases and 7 bases, there was a span of 17 bases. Germline V gene sequence: CDR1 SGHRS, CDR2 YFSETQ. The CDR3 runs to 14 residues. In DNA, the CDR3 is TGCGCCAGCAGCGCTCCTCGGGGGGAAAGTGAAGCTTTCTTT. Its protein is CASSAPRGESEAFF.

The V call is TRBV5-4, the J call TRBJ2-1, with TRBD1 as a possible D gene (5 bases). The CDR3 is 14 amino acids. Deletions cut 9 bases from V and 8 bases from J, with 21 bases between. Germline assignment: CDR1 SGHNT and CDR2 YYREEE (reference sequence). The CDR3 DNA is TGTGCCACTGTAGCCCGGGTGGGGCCAGATGAGCAGTTCTTC. Translated, it gives CATVARVGPDEQFF.

This sequence joins TRBV10-2 and TRBJ1-1; D unclear. Trimming cost V 8 bases and J 7 bases, with 11 bases left between them. The CDR3 totals 11 residues. Germline CDR1 reads WSHSY; CDR2 reads SAAADI. This CDR3 is CASRWQDEAFF. The DNA of the CDR3 is TGCGCCAGCCGTTGGCAGGATGAAGCTTTCTTT.

V is TRBV18 and J is TRBJ2-3; 8 nucleotides agree with TRBD1. The CDR3 totals 15 residues. The germline CDR1 and CDR2 sequences are KGHSH and LQKENI. Trimming removed 5 bases from V and 2 bases from J; junction bases left unmatched: 6. CDR3: CASSSTGAITDTQYF. In nucleotides, the CDR3 is TGTGCCAGCTCATCGACAGGGGCCATCACAGATACGCAGTATTTT.